The 32 T cell receptor beta chains listed next were all sequenced from one sample in a study of blood T cell repertoires in COVID-19. The assay was immunoSEQ multiplex PCR, and TCRdb's table has in-frame clones only and misses some. The profile shows a few hundred thousand clones, 81% of them singletons. The specimen was peripheral blood. Receptors originate from a human donor with acute or convalescent COVID-19. The donor label of this sample is uncertain.

Turning to this clone: The junction does not match germline at one end; this may be a read error. The chain employs TRBV10-2 and TRBJ1-1, with a tentative D call TRBD1 (5 bases). Germline lookup yields CDR1 WSHSY and CDR2 SAAADI. This CDR3 is 14 amino acids long. The CDR3, as DNA: TGCGCCACCAGTGAATCCCGTGGGGGGATGCGAGCTTTCTTT. It specifies CATSESRGGMRAFF.

The gene calls are TRBV10-2 and TRBJ1-5, with D possibly TRBD1 on 6 matching bases. This CDR3 is 14 amino acids long. Germline-derived CDR1 and CDR2 are WSHSY and SAAADI. Trimming took 5 bases from V and 9 from J, leaving 17 bases between them. CDR3 amino acids: CASSNTGFDGPQHF. The DNA of the CDR3 is TGCGCCAGCAGTAACACAGGGTTCGATGGGCCCCAGCATTTT.

The chain has TRBV14 and TRBJ2-1; TRBD2 aligns across 11 bases. Germline-derived CDR1 and CDR2 are SGHDN and FVKESK. The trim removed 9 bases at V and 7 bases at J, leaving 2 bases unmatched. This CDR3 contains 12 residues. The CDR3 region is CASSGRGNEQFF. The CDR3, as DNA: TGTGCCAGTAGCGGGAGGGGGAATGAGCAGTTCTTC.

The rearrangement joins TRBV18 to TRBJ1-1; possible D gene TRBD1, 5 bases. The CDR3 contains 15 residues. V shed 4 bases and J shed 2 bases, with 14 bases lying between them. From germline, CDR1 is KGHSH and CDR2 LQKENI. CDR3: CASSLSTAINTEAFF. The DNA for the CDR3 is TGTGCCAGCTCACTTTCGACAGCGATTAACACTGAAGCTTTCTTT.

The table lists this clone with a few counts. CDR3 protein: CASSSPRDTRTNSPLHF. The CDR3 nucleotides read TGTGCCAGCAGCTCGCCTCGGGACACCAGAACTAATTCACCCCTCCACTTT. J is TRBJ1-6 and V is TRBV7-9, with a possible D match to TRBD1 (6 bases). Deletions cut 4 bases from V and 6 bases from J, with 19 bases between. The CDR3 loop spans 17 amino acids. The germline CDR1 and CDR2 sequences are SEHNR and FQNEAQ (reference sequence).

The V call is TRBV15, the J call TRBJ2-5, with TRBD2 matching over 15 bases. Germline loops: CDR1 LNHNV, CDR2 YYDKDF (reference sequence). Trimming cost V 0 bases and J 3 bases; bases outside gene matches: 5. This CDR3 is 18 amino acids long. The CDR3 bases are TGTGCCACCAGCAGAGATTGGGGACTAGCGGGGGGAGAAGAGACCCAGTACTTC. It yields the protein CATSRDWGLAGGEETQYF.

This rearrangement joins TRBV5-1 to TRBJ2-7; D unclear. V lost 7 bases and J lost 1, with 9 bases in between. The length of the CDR3 is 12 residues. CDR1 is SGHRS, CDR2 YFSETQ, per germline. The CDR3 protein is CASGAGSYEQYF. For the CDR3, the DNA is TGCGCCAGCGGCGCCGGGTCCTACGAGCAGTACTTC.

The chain has TRBV27 and TRBJ1-5; the D gene is possibly TRBD1 (5 bases). The ends were cut back, 3 bases at V and 4 bases at J, with 13 bases in the middle. From germline, CDR1 is MNHEY and CDR2 SMNVEV (reference sequence). The CDR3 spans 15 residues. The CDR3 nucleotides are TGTGCCAGCAGTTTCCTGGGGGGTGGAAATCAGCCCCAGCATTTT. Translating gives CASSFLGGGNQPQHF.

This chain connects TRBV30 to TRBJ2-1, with 10 bases that match TRBD1. In germline, CDR1 is GTSNPN, CDR2 SVGIG (reference sequence). Trimming at V came to 0 bases and at J to 8 bases, leaving 10 bases not matched to a gene. This CDR3 spans 16 amino acids. This CDR3 reads CAWSVSRTGGGDEQFF. Written as DNA, the CDR3 is TGTGCCTGGAGTGTATCACGGACAGGGGGAGGCGATGAGCAGTTCTTC.

The genes are TRBV3-1 (or the pseudogene TRBV3-2) and TRBJ2-7; 7 positions match TRBD1. V was pared by 4 bases and J by 7 bases, with 13 bases of the junction left unmatched. CDR3 length: 15 amino acids. The V gene's germline CDR1 is LGHDT and CDR2 YNNKEL (reference sequence). The CDR3 here is CASSLMDRKGLEQYF. CDR3 in DNA: TGTGCCAGCAGCCTAATGGACAGGAAGGGTTTGGAGCAGTACTTC.

The CDR3 nucleotides read TGTGCCTGGAGGACCGGACTAGCGGGGGACAATGAGCAGTTCTTC. Its translation is CAWRTGLAGDNEQFF. The J gene is TRBJ2-1, the V gene TRBV30, with 13 positions matching TRBD2. V lost 3 bases and J lost 5; bases outside the gene matches: 4. The V gene's germline CDR1 is GTSNPN and CDR2 SVGIG (reference sequence). This CDR3 comprises 15 residues.

This chain uses TRBV6-1 with TRBJ1-1, with D possibly TRBD1 on 5 matching bases. From germline, CDR1 is MNHNS and CDR2 SASEGT. The CDR3 runs to 15 residues. V lost 1 base and J 2 bases, leaving 11 bases between the germline ends. The DNA of the CDR3 is TGTGCCAGCAGTGAAGTTGACAGCTCTAACACTGAAGCTTTCTTT. Translation: CASSEVDSSNTEAFF.

V gene TRBV11-2 combines with J gene TRBJ2-7; 7 positions agree with TRBD1. The V and J ends lost 5 bases and 2 bases, in that order; junction bases with no gene match: 6. CDR1 and CDR2 from the germline V gene are SGHAT and FQNNGV. CDR3 size: 14 residues. The CDR3 DNA is TGTGCCAGCAGCAAGGGACAGAGAGCCTACGAGCAGTACTTC. Translating it yields CASSKGQRAYEQYF.

V usage is TRBV18 and J usage is TRBJ2-3, with D possibly TRBD1 on 5 matching bases. The V gene's germline CDR1 is KGHSH and CDR2 LQKENI. This CDR3 spans 15 amino acids. The germline V and J ends were trimmed by 3 bases and 0 bases, with 10 bases remaining between them. The CDR3 spells CASSPDSYSTDTQYF. CDR3 coding DNA: TGTGCCAGCTCACCCGACAGCTATAGCACAGATACGCAGTATTTT.

This chain uses TRBV28 with TRBJ1-1; possible D gene TRBD1, 5 bases. Trimming cost V 5 bases and J 3 bases, with 10 bases left between them. This CDR3 contains 13 residues. CDR1 MDHEN and CDR2 SYDVKM come from the germline V gene. The CDR3 region has the DNA TGTGCCAGCAGTCCTACAGGTTACACTGAAGCTTTCTTT. This translates into CASSPTGYTEAFF.

This rearrangement joins TRBV12-3 or TRBV12-4 to TRBJ2-1; TRBD2 aligns across 8 bases. The CDR3 loop spans 13 amino acids. V lost 8 bases, J lost 10 bases, and 10 bases stayed unmatched. CDR3 in DNA: TGTGCCAGCGCCGGGACTAGATTCGCCGAGCAGTTCTTC. Its protein is CASAGTRFAEQFF.

The chain couples TRBV9 to TRBJ2-5; 13 bases are shared with TRBD2. Trimming cost V 3 bases and J 7 bases; bases outside gene matches: 6. CDR3 length: 15 residues. Germline assignment: CDR1 SGDLS and CDR2 YYNGEE. The CDR3 coding sequence is TGTGCCAGCAGCGCCGGACTAGCGGGAGTCGTGACCCAGTACTTC. Its translation: CASSAGLAGVVTQYF.

This chain links TRBV29-1 with TRBJ2-7; weak D call: TRBD2 (5 bases). V was pared by 2 bases and J by 7 bases, with 9 bases between. In germline, CDR1 is SQVTM, CDR2 ANQGSEA. The CDR3 covers 11 residues. CDR3 bases: TGCAGCGTTGAAAGCCCGGGAGAGCAGTACTTC. Its translation is CSVESPGEQYF.

The chain has TRBV11-2 and TRBJ1-5; D ambiguous. Germline lookup yields CDR1 SGHAT and CDR2 FQNNGV. V lost 5 bases to trimming and J lost 0 bases, with 8 bases between them. The CDR3 is 14 amino acids. CDR3 loop: CASSLYSSNQPQHF. The CDR3 nucleotides are TGTGCCAGCAGCCTTTACAGTAGCAATCAGCCCCAGCATTTT.

The CDR3 nucleotides are TGTGCCAGCAGTTCCCTCGGACTAGCGTCGAAGAGCGAGCAGTACTTC. Residues: CASSSLGLASKSEQYF. The chain uses TRBV27 and TRBJ2-7; TRBD2 matches 9 bases. Germline loops: CDR1 MNHEY, CDR2 SMNVEV (reference sequence). This CDR3 has 16 amino acids. The J segment lost 6 bases and the V segment lost 4 bases, leaving 13 bases of the junction unmatched.

The chain uses TRBV19 and TRBJ2-7; 8 positions agree with TRBD1. This CDR3 comprises 14 residues. Germline CDR1 and CDR2: LNHDA and SQIVND (reference sequence). V was pared by 6 bases and J by 2 bases, with 6 bases of the junction left unmatched. This chain's CDR3 is CASSYRTGPYEQYF. CDR3 bases: TGTGCCAGTAGCTACAGGACAGGGCCCTACGAGCAGTACTTC. The full variable domain, with the rest looked up from reference TRBV19 and TRBJ2-7, is DGGITQSPKYLFRKEGQNVTLSCEQNLNHDAMYWYRQDPGQGLRLIYYSQIVNDFQKGDIAEGYSVSREKKESFPLTVTSAQKNPTAFYLCASSYRTGPYEQYFGPGTRLTVT.

This rearrangement joins TRBV6-5 to TRBJ1-4; D is ambiguous. The V end was cut by 2 bases, the J end by 3 bases, with 10 bases between. CDR1 MNHEY and CDR2 SVGAGI come from the germline V gene. This CDR3 region has 15 residues. Here the CDR3 DNA reads TGTGCCAGCAGTTACGAGGGAGGCCCTAATGAAAAACTGTTTTTT. The encoded protein is CASSYEGGPNEKLFF.

This clone was seen a handful of times. The rearrangement joins TRBV18 to TRBJ1-1; TRBD1 might be the D (5 bases). Germline V CDR1 and CDR2: KGHSH, LQKENI. V was pared by 4 bases and J by 2 bases, with 14 bases between. This CDR3 is built from 15 residues. The CDR3 is CASSRGDGGNTEAFF. The DNA for the CDR3 is TGTGCCAGCTCACGCGGAGACGGGGGAAACACTGAAGCTTTCTTT.

This clone was observed a handful of times. The J gene is TRBJ2-5, the V gene TRBV6-6; 7 bases line up with TRBD1. With V trimmed by 5 bases and J by 0 bases, 12 bases remained unmatched. The CDR3 is 17 residues long. CDR1 is MNHNY, CDR2 SVGAGI, per germline (reference sequence). CDR3 in amino acids: CASSLFFVQGDQETQYF. DNA of the CDR3: TGTGCCAGCAGTCTATTTTTCGTCCAGGGGGACCAAGAGACCCAGTACTTC.

This clone was counted only a few times. The V gene is TRBV30, the J gene TRBJ1-5; 8 bases are shared with TRBD1. Looked up from germline, CDR1 is GTSNPN and CDR2 is SVGIG (reference sequence). The CDR3 contains 13 residues. Germline trimming cut 1 base from V and 5 bases from J; bases unmatched to any gene: 1. DNA for the CDR3: TGTGCCTGGAGTGCACAGGGGGATCAGCCCCAGCATTTT. Encoded protein: CAWSAQGDQPQHF. Complete variable domain (other parts from reference TRBV30 and TRBJ1-5): SQTIHQWPATLVQPVGSPLSLECTVEGTSNPNLYWYRQAAGRGLQLLFYSVGIGQISSEVPQNLSASRPQDRQFILSSKKLLLSDSGFYLCAWSAQGDQPQHFGDGTRLSIL.

The rearrangement joins TRBV19 to TRBJ2-5; possibly TRBD2 for D (5 bases). Germline V gene sequence: CDR1 LNHDA, CDR2 SQIVND (reference sequence). Deletions cut 6 bases from V and 5 bases from J, with 13 bases between. CDR3 size: 13 residues. CDR3 in amino acids: CASRGDFGETQYF. Written as DNA, the CDR3 is TGTGCCAGTAGGGGAGATTTCGGGGAGACCCAGTACTTC.

This clone was seen once. The chain has TRBV5-6 and TRBJ2-7, with a tentative D call TRBD1 (5 bases). Between the trimmed V and J ends, which lost 1 base and 2 bases, there was a span of 10 bases. Germline loops: CDR1 SGHDT, CDR2 YYEEEE. This CDR3 spans 14 amino acids. In DNA form, the CDR3 reads TGTGCCAGCAGCTTGATTCTCAGGGCCTACGAGCAGTACTTC. It specifies CASSLILRAYEQYF.

V gene TRBV27 combines with J gene TRBJ1-6, with D possibly matching TRBD1 (5 bases). The CDR3 has 18 amino acids. The V gene's germline CDR1 is MNHEY and CDR2 SMNVEV (reference sequence). Trimming took off 1 base at V and 0 bases at J, with 13 bases between the two ends. The CDR3 DNA reads TGTGCCAGCAGTTTATACCCAGGGCAGAGCTCCTATAATTCACCCCTCCACTTT. Its translation: CASSLYPGQSSYNSPLHF.

V gene TRBV7-9 combines with J gene TRBJ2-1; no definite D call. This CDR3 comprises 12 residues. Germline V CDR1 and CDR2: SEHNR, FQNEAQ (reference sequence). V shed 8 bases and J shed 7 bases, with 12 bases lying between them. Here the CDR3 reads CASRSSSNEQFF. The CDR3 DNA sequence: TGTGCCAGCCGGTCCTCATCTAATGAGCAGTTCTTC. The variable domain in full, with the rest retrieved from reference TRBV7-9 and TRBJ2-1, is DTGVSQNPRHKITKRGQNVTFRCDPISEHNRLYWYRQTLGQGPEFLTYFQNEAQLEKSRLLSDRFSAERPKGSFSTLEIQRTEQGDSAMYLCASRSSSNEQFFGPGTRLTVL.

The rearrangement links TRBV10-3 to TRBJ2-5; weak D call: TRBD1 (5 bases). The CDR3 has 15 residues. V was pared by 5 bases and J by 5 bases, with 18 bases between. Germline values: CDR1 ENHRY, CDR2 SYGVKD. DNA for the CDR3: TGTGCCATCAGTTCAGGAGCAGGGTTGGGGGAGACCCAGTACTTC. It yields the protein CAISSGAGLGETQYF.

The chain has TRBV18 and TRBJ1-3; unclear D gene. Looked up from germline, CDR1 is KGHSH and CDR2 is LQKENI. This CDR3 has 15 residues. Trimming shortened V by 3 bases and J by 0 bases, and 9 bases separated the two germline ends. This CDR3 reads CASSPVTSSGNTIYF. The DNA of the CDR3 is TGTGCCAGCTCACCCGTGACTAGCTCTGGAAACACCATATATTTT.

The table lists this clone with a few counts. The chain is built from TRBV5-6 and TRBJ2-7, with 10 nucleotides matching TRBD1. CDR3 size: 16 residues. J gave up 0 bases and V 4 bases, and 7 bases lay outside the gene matches. The germline CDR1 and CDR2 sequences are SGHDT and YYEEEE. CDR3 coding DNA: TGTGCCAGCAGCAGGGGACAGGGGCTATACTCCTACGAGCAGTACTTC. This sequence encodes CASSRGQGLYSYEQYF.